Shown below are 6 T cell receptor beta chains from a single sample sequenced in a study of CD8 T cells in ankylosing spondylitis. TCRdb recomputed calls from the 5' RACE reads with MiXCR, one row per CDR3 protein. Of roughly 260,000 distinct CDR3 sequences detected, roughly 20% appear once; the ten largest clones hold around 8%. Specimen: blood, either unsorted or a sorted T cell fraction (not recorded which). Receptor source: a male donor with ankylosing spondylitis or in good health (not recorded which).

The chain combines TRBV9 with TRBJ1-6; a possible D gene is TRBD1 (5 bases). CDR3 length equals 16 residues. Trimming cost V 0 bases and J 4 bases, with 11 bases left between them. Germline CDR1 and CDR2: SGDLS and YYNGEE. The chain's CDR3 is CASSVVGLEYNSPLHF. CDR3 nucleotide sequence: TGTGCCAGCAGCGTAGTGGGGCTCGAATATAATTCACCCCTCCACTTT. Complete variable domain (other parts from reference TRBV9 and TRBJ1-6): DSGVTQTPKHLITATGQRVTLRCSPRSGDLSVYWYQQSLDQGLQFLIQYYNGEERAKGNILERFSAQQFPDLHSELNLSSLELGDSALYFCASSVVGLEYNSPLHFGNGTRLTVT.

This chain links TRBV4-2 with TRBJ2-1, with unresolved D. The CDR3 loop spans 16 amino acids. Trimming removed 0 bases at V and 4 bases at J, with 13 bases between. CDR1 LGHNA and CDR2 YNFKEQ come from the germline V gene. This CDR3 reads CASSQDSRTTYNEQFF. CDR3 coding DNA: TGTGCCAGCAGCCAAGACAGTAGAACCACGTACAATGAGCAGTTCTTC.

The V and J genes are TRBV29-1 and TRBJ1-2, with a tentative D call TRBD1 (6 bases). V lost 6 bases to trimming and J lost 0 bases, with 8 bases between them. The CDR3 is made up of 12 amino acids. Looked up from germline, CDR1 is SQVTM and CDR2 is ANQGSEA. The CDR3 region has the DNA TGCAGCGTACGGACAGCTAACTATGGCTACACCTTC. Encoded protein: CSVRTANYGYTF.

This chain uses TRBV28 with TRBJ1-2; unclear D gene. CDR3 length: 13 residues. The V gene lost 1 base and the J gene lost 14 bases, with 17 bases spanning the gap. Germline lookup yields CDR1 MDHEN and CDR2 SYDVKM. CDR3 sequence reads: CASSLSQGQPRTF. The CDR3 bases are TGTGCCAGCAGTTTATCCCAAGGGCAGCCTAGGACCTTC.

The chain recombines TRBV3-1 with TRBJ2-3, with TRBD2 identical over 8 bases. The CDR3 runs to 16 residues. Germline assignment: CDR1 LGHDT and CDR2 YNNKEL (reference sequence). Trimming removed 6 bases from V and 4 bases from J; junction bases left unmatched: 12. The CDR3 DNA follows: TGTGCCAGCAGAAAAGGAGCCAGCGGGAGTGCAGATACGCAGTATTTT. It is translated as CASRKGASGSADTQYF.

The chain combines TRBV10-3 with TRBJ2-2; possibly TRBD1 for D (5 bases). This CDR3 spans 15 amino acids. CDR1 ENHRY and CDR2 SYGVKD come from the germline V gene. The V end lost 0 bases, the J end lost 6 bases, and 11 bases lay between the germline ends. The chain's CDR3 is CAISESWGPPGELFF. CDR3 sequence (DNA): TGTGCCATCAGTGAGTCGTGGGGCCCTCCCGGGGAGCTGTTTTTT.